The 30 T cell receptor beta chains below all came from one sample that was sequenced in a study of T cells in women clearing cervical HPV infection. Measured with immunoSEQ multiplex PCR; TCRdb has only the in-frame clones, and not every one. This sample lists approximately 23,000 clones; its ten largest clones have 12%. The sample consisted of blood buffy coat. Receptor source: a woman aged 18 to 69 with a cervical HPV16 infection that either progressed to CIN3+ or cleared (not recorded which).

In the case of this clone: This sample includes further DNA sequences coding for the same CDR3. Partial CDR3 DNA: TGCAGTGCTAGAGCCATGACTCGATCGAGGAACAATGAG. Residues: CSARAMTRSRNNE. The whole CDR3 sequence is CSARAMTRSRNNEQFF. The chain is built from TRBV20-1 and TRBJ2-1; D remains ambiguous. With the read ending 3 residues before the CDR3 end, the germline J gene is used to fill in that end. The CDR3 has 16 amino acids. V shed 1 base and J shed 5 bases, with 18 bases lying between them. Germline V lookup: CDR1 DFQATT, CDR2 SNEGSKA (reference sequence).

Notes on this clone: Read sequence stops 3 residues before the CDR3 end, and the germline J gene provides the missing end. The gene calls are TRBV2 and TRBJ1-1; D remains ambiguous. The germline V and J ends were trimmed by 11 bases and 7 bases, with 20 bases remaining between them. CDR1 and CDR2 (germline): SNHLY, FYNNEI. The CDR3 length is 13 residues. CDR3 sequence: CAGRERETSEAFF. CDR3 DNA (partial): TGTGCCGGGAGGGAGAGGGAGACTAGTGAA.

For this clone: The CDR3 goes on 3 residues after the read ends, and that part is filled in from the germline J gene. V gene TRBV20-1 combines with J gene TRBJ1-1; 7 bases agree with TRBD1. The CDR3 runs to 14 residues. Germline V CDR1 and CDR2: DFQATT, SNEGSKA (reference sequence). V gave up 0 bases and J gave up 6 bases; unmatched junction bases: 7. CDR3 amino acids: CSARDGTVSAEAFF. The DNA read from the CDR3 is TGCAGTGCTAGAGATGGGACAGTGTCCGCTGAA.

On this clone: The read terminates 3 residues before the CDR3 end, so the remaining end is supplied by the germline J gene. The chain carries TRBV5-1 and TRBJ1-3, with D possibly matching TRBD1 (5 bases). V lost 3 bases, J lost 0 bases, and 16 bases lay in between. The CDR3 has 17 residues. The germline V gene encodes CDR1 SGHRS and CDR2 YFSETQ. Partial CDR3 DNA: TGCGCCAGCAGCTCCGGGGGACGACCCGACTCTGGAAACACC. This sequence encodes CASSSGGRPDSGNT. The full CDR3 protein is CASSSGGRPDSGNTIYF.

Of note for this clone: The read is 3 residues too short to cover the CDR3 end, so that end is filled in from the germline J gene. The chain is built from TRBV7-7 and TRBJ1-2; 7 positions match TRBD1. Germline CDR1 SSHAT, CDR2 FNYEAQ (reference sequence). The CDR3 spans 15 residues. The CDR3 bases that were read are TGTGCCAGCAGCGCATCCGGGACAGCCACAGATACC. Protein product: CASSASGTATDT. The entire CDR3 reads CASSASGTATDTYTF.

Concerning this clone: The CDR3 end lies 3 residues beyond the end of the read and is filled in from the germline J gene. This chain connects TRBV9 to TRBJ2-3; 8 bases are shared with TRBD2. The CDR3 runs to 16 residues. V lost 3 bases to trimming and J lost 2 bases; unmatched junction nucleotides: 8. CDR1 is SGDLS, CDR2 YYNGEE, per germline. CDR3 DNA, as far as it was read: TGTGCCAGCAGCGAAAATAGCGGGGAAGCCACAGATACG. Translation: CASSENSGEATDT. The full CDR3 protein reads CASSENSGEATDTQYF.

Concerning this clone itself: The same CDR3 is also encoded by other DNA sequences in this sample. CDR3: CASHLGLLNQPQYF. The sequenced part of the CDR3 DNA is TGTGCCAGCCACTTGGGACTATTAAATCAGCCG. The chain carries TRBV2 and TRBJ2-3, with 7 bases fitting TRBD2. With the read ending 3 residues before the CDR3 end, the germline J gene is used to fill in that end. The germline CDR1 and CDR2 sequences are SNHLY and FYNNEI. The CDR3 runs 14 residues.

For this clone: Coverage ceases 3 residues before the CDR3 finishes, and the germline J gene fills in the end. This chain joins TRBV30 and TRBJ1-2; D unresolved. Germline V gene data show CDR1 as GTSNPN and CDR2 as SVGIG (reference sequence). CDR3 length: 11 amino acids. CDR3 DNA, as far as it was read: TGTGCCTGGAGTCTGAACAATGAC. Translation: CAWSLNND. The full CDR3 sequence reads CAWSLNNDYTF.

As concerns this clone: The CDR3 end falls 3 residues outside the read, so it is completed with the germline J gene. The J gene is TRBJ2-2, the V gene TRBV20-1, with TRBD2 as a possible D gene (6 bases). The germline V gene encodes CDR1 DFQATT and CDR2 SNEGSKA (reference sequence). The V gene lost 2 bases and the J gene lost 1 base, with 11 bases spanning the gap. This CDR3 region has 15 residues. The CDR3 sequence is CSARPGTVNTGELFF. CDR3 bases read: TGCAGTGCTAGACCCGGGACTGTGAACACCGGGGAG.

CDR3 DNA (partial): TGTGCCAGCAGCCGGGACAGAGAGGTGGATACG. Translation gives CASSRDREVDT. The whole CDR3 protein reads CASSRDREVDTQYF. The V and J genes are TRBV2 and TRBJ2-3; TRBD1 agrees at 7 bases. From the germline J gene comes the end of the CDR3, since the read stops 3 residues before it. The CDR3 has 14 residues. V trimming: 6 bases; J trimming: 6 bases; junction bases outside the gene matches: 9. Germline values: CDR1 SNHLY, CDR2 FYNNEI.

The DNA read from the CDR3 is TGCAGTGCTAGTCGGTTGGACAGGGTCTACTTTAGCACAGATACG. Amino acid sequence: CSASRLDRVYFSTDT. The entire CDR3 is CSASRLDRVYFSTDTQYF. This chain uses TRBV20-1 with TRBJ2-3, with 8 nucleotides matching TRBD1. The CDR3 end is not reached by the read, which stops 3 residues before it; the germline J gene fills it in. J gave up 0 bases and V 3 bases, and 14 bases lay outside the gene matches. Germline loops: CDR1 DFQATT, CDR2 SNEGSKA (reference sequence). The CDR3 totals 18 residues.

Of note for this clone: The read comes to an end 3 residues before the CDR3 does, leaving the germline J gene to fill in the end. This chain connects TRBV27 to TRBJ2-7, with D perhaps matching TRBD1 (6 bases). CDR3 length: 13 amino acids. CDR1 and CDR2 from the germline V gene are MNHEY and SMNVEV (reference sequence). V was pared by 6 bases and J by 2 bases, with 11 bases between. The CDR3 spells CASRRTETYEQYF. The CDR3 bases that were read are TGTGCCAGCAGACGGACAGAGACCTACGAG.

Notes on this clone: The CDR3 is cut off 3 residues early in the read; its end comes from the germline J gene. The V call is TRBV5-1, the J call TRBJ1-4; 7 nucleotides agree with TRBD1. Germline V gene data show CDR1 as SGHRS and CDR2 as YFSETQ. Trimming at V came to 4 bases and at J to 5 bases, leaving 8 bases not matched to a gene. CDR3 size: 15 residues. Here the CDR3 reads CASSGRDSLNEKLFF. The CDR3 DNA, read in part, is TGCGCCAGCAGCGGCCGGGACAGTTTAAATGAAAAA.

Turning to this clone: Coverage ceases 3 residues before the CDR3 finishes, and the germline J gene fills in the end. The V and J genes are TRBV5-4 and TRBJ2-7, with 10 bases that match TRBD2. This CDR3 spans 14 amino acids. Germline CDR1 reads SGHNT; CDR2 reads YYREEE (reference sequence). After removal of 6 bases from V and 5 bases from J, the junction contained 8 bases not matched to a gene. The DNA read from the CDR3 is TGTGCCAGCAAGCCTAGCGGGAGTAAGAACGAG. Translated, it gives CASKPSGSKNE. The full CDR3 reads CASKPSGSKNEQYF. Looking up the rest from reference TRBV5-4 and TRBJ2-7 gives the full variable domain: ETGVTQSPTHLIKTRGQQVTLRCSSQSGHNTVSWYQQALGQGPQFIFQYYREEENGRGNFPPRFSGLQFPNYSSELNVNALELDDSALYLCASKPSGSKNEQYFGPGTRLTVT.

Points on this clone: An end of the junction differs from the germline gene, which may be a read error. The observed sequence ends 3 residues before the CDR3 terminus, with the missing tail filled in from the germline J gene. The rearrangement links TRBV4-2 to TRBJ2-4; maybe TRBD1 (5 bases). This CDR3 is 13 amino acids long. CDR1 is LGHNA and CDR2 is YNFKEQ in the germline V gene. Partial CDR3 DNA: TGCGCCAGCAGCCCAGGGCTCCCGGAAGGT. Amino acids: CASSPGLPEG. The complete CDR3 sequence is CASSPGLPEGQYF.

On this clone: The CDR3 goes on 3 residues after the read ends, and that part is filled in from the germline J gene. The genes are TRBV6-2 or TRBV6-3 and TRBJ1-2; D unclear. CDR3 length: 16 residues. Looked up from germline, CDR1 is MNHEY and CDR2 is SVGEGT. CDR3 bases read: TGTGCCAGCAGCACGATGACTAGCGGAAACACAGATACC. Translation: CASSTMTSGNTDT. In full, the CDR3 is CASSTMTSGNTDTYTF.

Details on this clone: The read ends 3 residues before the CDR3 terminus; that terminus is restored from the germline J gene. The chain links TRBV29-1 to TRBJ2-2; the match to TRBD2 covers 14 bases. CDR1 is SQVTM and CDR2 is ANQGSEA in the germline V gene. V lost 7 bases and J lost 2; bases outside the gene matches: 6. The CDR3 extends over 16 amino acids. The covered CDR3 bases are TGCAGCGGGACTAGCGGGAGGAGCACCAACACCGGGGAG. Amino acids: CSGTSGRSTNTGE. The whole CDR3 reads CSGTSGRSTNTGELFF.

To note about this clone: With the read ending 3 residues before the CDR3 end, the germline J gene is used to fill in that end. The genes are TRBV11-2 and TRBJ1-2, with a weak D call TRBD1 (5 bases). In germline, CDR1 is SGHAT, CDR2 FQNNGV. CDR3 size: 13 residues. Trimming shortened V by 5 bases and J by 3 bases, and 10 bases separated the two germline ends. CDR3 DNA, as far as it was read: TGTGCCAGCAGCACCAGGGAGGACTATGGC. It codes for CASSTREDYG. The full CDR3 protein is CASSTREDYGYTF.

Considering frequency, this clone is medium-sized. The sequence runs out 3 residues before the end of the CDR3; the remainder is reconstructed from the germline J gene. The chain has TRBV7-2 and TRBJ2-7, with 9 bases lining up with TRBD2. The CDR3 totals 15 residues. Trimming cost V 1 base and J 3 bases; bases outside gene matches: 4. From germline, CDR1 is SGHTA and CDR2 FQGNSA. The CDR3 here is CASSLGLAGNYEQYF. The sequenced part of the CDR3 DNA is TGTGCCAGCAGCTTAGGGCTAGCGGGAAACTACGAG.

As to this clone: The CDR3 end falls 3 residues outside the read, so it is completed with the germline J gene. The chain employs TRBV7-9 and TRBJ2-2; D gene unclear. Trimming removed 4 bases from V and 6 bases from J, with 9 bases in between. Germline V gene lookup returns CDR1 SEHNR and CDR2 FQNEAQ (reference sequence). The CDR3 is 13 residues long. CDR3 DNA, as far as it was read: TGTGCCAGCAGCTCACTAAGATCCGGGGAG. This gives the protein CASSSLRSGE. The full CDR3 reads CASSSLRSGELFF.

Concerning this clone: Sequencing ends 3 residues short of the CDR3 end; the germline J gene provides the rest. This chain uses TRBV6-1 with TRBJ1-5; the D gene is possibly TRBD1 (5 bases). Germline V gene data show CDR1 as MNHNS and CDR2 as SASEGT. Trimming took 3 bases from V and 0 from J, leaving 9 bases between them. The CDR3 is made up of 15 amino acids. Here the CDR3 reads CASSERGVSNQPQHF. CDR3 bases read: TGTGCCAGCAGTGAGAGGGGAGTTAGCAATCAGCCC.

With regard to this clone: The sequenced fragment ends 3 residues before the CDR3 boundary, so the rest is inferred from the germline J gene. The rearrangement links TRBV4-1 to TRBJ1-4; possible D gene TRBD1, 6 bases. V gave up 0 bases and J gave up 7 bases, with 18 bases separating them. Germline assignment: CDR1 MGHRA and CDR2 YSYEKL. The length of the CDR3 is 17 residues. CDR3 sequence reads: CASSQDRGRGGREKLFF. The covered CDR3 bases are TGCGCCAGCAGCCAAGATCGGGGCAGGGGAGGTCGTGAAAAA.

Notes on this clone: Read data end 3 residues before the CDR3 end; the end is taken from the germline J gene. This chain connects TRBV6-2 or TRBV6-3 to TRBJ1-2; no clear D. Per the germline V gene, CDR1 is MNHEY and CDR2 is SVGEGT. There are 13 residues in the CDR3. CDR3 bases read: TGTGCCAGCAGTTACGAGCGGGAGAATGAC. It translates to CASSYEREND. The complete CDR3 sequence is CASSYERENDYTF.

About this clone: Coverage ceases 3 residues before the CDR3 finishes, and the germline J gene fills in the end. The chain is built from TRBV5-1 and TRBJ1-6, with 11 bases lining up with TRBD1. From germline, CDR1 is SGHRS and CDR2 YFSETQ. This CDR3 comprises 16 residues. Unmatched junction bases numbered 5, after V lost 1 base and J lost 8 bases. The CDR3 sequence is CASSLTGQGVDSPLHF. The CDR3 DNA, read in part, is TGCGCCAGCAGCTTGACGGGACAGGGGGTTGATTCACCC.

A word on this clone: The read finishes 3 residues shy of the CDR3 end, and the germline J gene is used to complete it. This chain joins TRBV6-2 or TRBV6-3 and TRBJ1-1; TRBD1 might be the D (6 bases). The germline V gene has CDR1 MNHEY and CDR2 SVGEGT. The CDR3 is 15 residues long. V lost 6 bases to trimming and J lost 1 base, with 15 bases between them. The CDR3 bases that were read are TGTGCCAGCAGGCTAGCAGGGGTGAGGAACACTGAA. Its translation: CASRLAGVRNTE. The CDR3 reads in full as CASRLAGVRNTEAFF.

Note on this clone: The read comes to an end 3 residues before the CDR3 does, leaving the germline J gene to fill in the end. The V call is TRBV7-2, the J call TRBJ2-5, with a possible D match to TRBD1 (5 bases). CDR1 is SGHTA, CDR2 FQGNSA, per germline. The CDR3 spans 14 residues. Trimming removed 1 base from V and 4 bases from J, with 10 bases in between. The covered CDR3 bases are TGTGCCAGCAGCTTAGATCAGGGTGGAGAGACC. Protein product: CASSLDQGGET. The CDR3 reads in full as CASSLDQGGETQYF.

In the case of this clone: The read comes to an end 3 residues before the CDR3 does, leaving the germline J gene to fill in the end. The chain uses TRBV7-8 and TRBJ1-1; 7 nucleotides align to TRBD1. V gave up 5 bases and J gave up 5 bases; unmatched junction bases: 8. Germline CDR1 is SGHVS and CDR2 is FQNEAQ. CDR3 size: 14 residues. The CDR3 here is CASSPRQGSTEAFF. Incomplete CDR3 DNA: TGTGCCAGCAGCCCTCGACAGGGCAGTACTGAA.

Concerning this clone: The read finishes 3 residues shy of the CDR3 end, and the germline J gene is used to complete it. The V and J genes are TRBV7-2 and TRBJ2-3; 9 bases agree with TRBD1. CDR3 length: 14 amino acids. Germline V gives CDR1 SGHTA, CDR2 FQGNSA. CDR3 DNA, as far as it was read: TGTGCCAGCAACCCACAGACAGGGGGGGAGACG. This encodes CASNPQTGGET. The complete CDR3 protein is CASNPQTGGETQYF.

On this clone itself: With the read ending 3 residues before the CDR3 end, the germline J gene is used to fill in that end. The chain has TRBV19 and TRBJ1-2, with 7 positions matching TRBD1. This CDR3 has 13 amino acids. Germline V gene sequence: CDR1 LNHDA, CDR2 SQIVND (reference sequence). Germline trimming cut 9 bases from V and 4 bases from J; bases unmatched to any gene: 8. This CDR3 is CASGNRGSYGYTF. CDR3 bases read: TGTGCCAGCGGTAACAGGGGTAGCTATGGC.

In regard to this clone: Coverage ceases 3 residues before the CDR3 finishes, and the germline J gene fills in the end. This chain connects TRBV12-3 or TRBV12-4 to TRBJ1-5; D is undetermined. The CDR3 sequence is 14 residues long. V lost 0 bases to trimming and J lost 3 bases, with 6 bases between them. CDR3 region: CASSLAGFNQPQHF. CDR3 DNA, as far as it was read: TGTGCCAGCAGTTTAGCAGGGTTCAATCAGCCC.